This section outlines one T cell receptor (beta chain) sequence together with its context. Antigen specificity is unknown. Time point reported: pre-treatment baseline. The sample originates from a study of blood T cell dynamics during melanoma immunotherapy. Sequencing was performed with immunoSEQ multiplex PCR; in TCRdb, only in-frame clones are kept and a portion is missing. The sample consists of roughly 14,000 clones, 85% to 90% of them appearing once. The study, taken as a whole, reports: Disease-control patients' PBMC repertoires became either more clonal or more diverse at W3.

V dropped 1 base and J dropped 2 bases, with 12 bases sitting between them. The germline gives CDR1 LGHNA, CDR2 YSLEER. The CDR3 is 16 residues long. The rearrangement uses TRBV4-3 and TRBJ1-3; tentatively, D is TRBD1 (6 bases). This TCR was recovered from a human donor with melanoma. The specimen was blood, collected from a patient treated with checkpoint blockade. The CDR3 is CASSQGITGTGNTIYF. The DNA of the CDR3 is TGCGCCAGCAGCCAAGGGATTACAGGGACTGGAAACACCATATATTTT.